This T cell receptor (beta chain) was observed in a study of shared clonotypes between healthy human individuals. The count of this clone is one. CD8 cells regarded as naive lacked CD45RO, were positively chosen for CCR7, and omitted terminally differentiated effector memory CD45RA+ cells. Assay used: immunoSEQ multiplex PCR; TCRdb lists only in-frame clones, some missing. The data contain about 1,900,000 clones, 85% to 95% of them seen just once; the ten biggest clones take up roughly 1%. J lost 4 bases, V lost 4 bases, and 6 bases had no gene match. The V gene's germline CDR1 is SGHNT and CDR2 YYREEE (reference sequence). The CDR3 consists of 15 residues.

This chain joins TRBV5-4 and TRBJ1-5, with 9 bases aligning to TRBD1. Sequencing was carried out using naive CD8+ T cells sorted from blood. The source of this sequence is a man aged 18 to 30 in good health. CDR3 sequence reads: CASSAGQGINQPQHF. In nucleotides, the CDR3 is TGTGCCAGCAGCGCCGGACAGGGGATTAATCAGCCCCAGCATTTT.